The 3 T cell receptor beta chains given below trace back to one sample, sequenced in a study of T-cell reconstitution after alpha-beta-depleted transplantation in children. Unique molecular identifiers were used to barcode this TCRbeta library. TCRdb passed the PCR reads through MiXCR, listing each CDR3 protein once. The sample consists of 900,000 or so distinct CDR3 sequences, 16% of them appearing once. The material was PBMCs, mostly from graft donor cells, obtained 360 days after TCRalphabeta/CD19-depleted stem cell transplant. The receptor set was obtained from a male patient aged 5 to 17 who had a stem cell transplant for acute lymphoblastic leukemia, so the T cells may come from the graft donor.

The CDR3 DNA reads TGTGCCAGCAGCGTAGGAAGGACTAGCGGGAGAAACGAGCAGTACTTC. It codes for CASSVGRTSGRNEQYF. This chain links TRBV9 with TRBJ2-7; the match to TRBD2 covers 13 bases. V shed 0 bases, J shed 5 bases, and the junction held 5 bases outside the gene matches. Germline CDR1 reads SGDLS; CDR2 reads YYNGEE. The CDR3 spans 16 residues.

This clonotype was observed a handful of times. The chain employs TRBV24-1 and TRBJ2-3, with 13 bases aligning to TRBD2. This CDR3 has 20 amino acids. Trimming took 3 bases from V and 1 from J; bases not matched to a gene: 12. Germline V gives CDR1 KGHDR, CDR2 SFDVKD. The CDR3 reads CATSDRGLAGPAYRTDTQYF. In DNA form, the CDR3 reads TGTGCCACCAGTGATCGGGGACTAGCGGGACCTGCCTATCGCACAGATACGCAGTATTTT.

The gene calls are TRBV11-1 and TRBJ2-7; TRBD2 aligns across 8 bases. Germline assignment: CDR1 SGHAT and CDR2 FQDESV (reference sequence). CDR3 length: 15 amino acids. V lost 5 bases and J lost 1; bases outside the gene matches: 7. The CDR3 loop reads CASSRLRLASYEQYF. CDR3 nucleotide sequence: TGTGCCAGCAGCCGACTGAGACTAGCGTCCTACGAGCAGTACTTC.